These T cell receptor beta chains were read from a single sample in a study of CD8+ T cells in alopecia areata. Data came from immunoSEQ multiplex PCR; TCRdb stores just in-frame clones and leaves some out. Here the sample spans about 97,000 clones, roughly two fifths being singletons. Material: CD4+ T cells sorted from blood. Receptors were obtained from a human donor with alopecia areata. Both conserved end residues are part of each CDR3. A D gene is named only where the DNA matches it firmly. The listing skips clone size in some rows; elsewhere it reads once, few, many or a size class.

>TRBD1|TRBV5-1|TRBJ1-4|NA|16
TGCGCCAGCAGCACAAGACCGGGACAGGGGTTTGAAAAACTGTTTTTT
CASSTRPGQGFEKLFF
>NA|TRBV23-1|TRBJ1-5|many|13
TGCGCCAGCAGTCCATCGGCCAATCAGCCCCAGCATTTT
CASSPSANQPQHF
>TRBD2|TRBV9|TRBJ2-3|NA|16
TGTGCCAGCAGCGTAGCTACTCGTTTAGGGGAGGGAACGCAGTATTTT
CASSVATRLGEGTQYF
>TRBD1|TRBV5-4|TRBJ1-4|few|15
TGTGCCAGCAGCACGACAGGGGCCGGGGCTGAAAAACTGTTTTTT
CASSTTGAGAEKLFF
>NA|TRBV29-1|TRBJ2-1|NA|11
TGCAGCGTTGAAAATTTGAGTCAGCAGTTCTTC
CSVENLSQQFF
>NA|TRBV4-2|TRBJ2-1|NA|14
TGTGCCAGCAGCCACGGGGATAGAAACAATGAGCAGTTCTTC
CASSHGDRNNEQFF
>TRBD1|TRBV5-6|TRBJ2-7|NA|15
TGTGCCAGCAGCTTGGGACAGGGGAACCCCAACGAGCAGTACTTC
CASSLGQGNPNEQYF
>TRBD2|TRBV10-3|TRBJ2-3|NA|14
TGTGCCACCTTAGCGGGAGGGAACACAGATACGCAGTATTTT
CATLAGGNTDTQYF
>NA|TRBV28|TRBJ2-2|NA|15
TGTGCCAGCAGTACGCGAGGGGCGAAGACCGGGGAGCTGTTTTTT
CASSTRGAKTGELFF
>NA|TRBV30|TRBJ1-5|few|15
TGTGCCTGGAGTCGAGGGCGCAGCCGCAATCAGCCCCAGCATTTT
CAWSRGRSRNQPQHF
>NA|TRBV29-1|TRBJ2-3|NA|11
TGCAGCGTTGGATGGGAAGGAGCGGGGTATTTT
CSVGWEGAGYF
>TRBD1|TRBV28|TRBJ2-5|few|16
TGTGCCAGCAGTTTACCACAGGGGGGTTCCCAAGAGACCCAGTACTTC
CASSLPQGGSQETQYF
>NA|TRBV29-1|TRBJ1-1|once|13
TGCAGCGTTGGAAGGGGGGCCTTGCTTGAAGCTTTCTTT
CSVGRGALLEAFF
>TRBD1|TRBV10-3|TRBJ2-4|NA|16
TGTGCCATCAGTGAGCCCCCTGGACAGGGCATTGACATTCAGTACTTC
CAISEPPGQGIDIQYF
>TRBD2|TRBV5-1|TRBJ2-7|NA|17
TGCGCCAGCAGCTCCCGGCCGGGACTAGACATATCGGGCGAGCAGTACTTC
CASSSRPGLDISGEQYF